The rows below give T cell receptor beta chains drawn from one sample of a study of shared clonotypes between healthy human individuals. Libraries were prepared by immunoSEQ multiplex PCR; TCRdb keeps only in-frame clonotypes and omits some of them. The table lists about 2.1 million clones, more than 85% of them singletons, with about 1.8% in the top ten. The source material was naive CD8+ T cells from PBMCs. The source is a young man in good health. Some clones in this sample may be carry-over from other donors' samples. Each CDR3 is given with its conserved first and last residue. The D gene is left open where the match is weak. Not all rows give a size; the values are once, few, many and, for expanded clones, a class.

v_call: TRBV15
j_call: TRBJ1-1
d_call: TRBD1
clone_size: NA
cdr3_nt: TGTGCCACCAGCACAAGGACAGGATTGGGAAATGAAGCTTTCTTT
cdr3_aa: CATSTRTGLGNEAFF

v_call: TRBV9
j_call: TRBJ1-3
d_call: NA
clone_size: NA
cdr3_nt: TGTGCCAGCAGCCCGGACGGACGCTCTGGAAACACCATATATTTT
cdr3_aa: CASSPDGRSGNTIYF

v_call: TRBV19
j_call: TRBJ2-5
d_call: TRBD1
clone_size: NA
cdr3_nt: TGTGCCACCTCCAGAGTGACAGGGGGAGAGACCCAGTACTTC
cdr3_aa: CATSRVTGGETQYF

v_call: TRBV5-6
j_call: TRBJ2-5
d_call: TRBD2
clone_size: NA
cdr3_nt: TGTGCCAGCAGCCCGGATGGGTGGCGGGAGTTAGGAGAGACCCAGTACTTC
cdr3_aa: CASSPDGWRELGETQYF

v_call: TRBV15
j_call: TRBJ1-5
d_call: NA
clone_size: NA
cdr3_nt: TGTGCCACCAGCAGGGGGCAGGGCGAAGGCAATCAGCCCCAGCATTTT
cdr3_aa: CATSRGQGEGNQPQHF

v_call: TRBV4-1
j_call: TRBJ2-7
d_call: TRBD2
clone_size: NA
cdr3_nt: TGCGCCAGCAGCCTTGGACTAGCGGTTACCTACGAGCAGTACTTC
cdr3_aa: CASSLGLAVTYEQYF

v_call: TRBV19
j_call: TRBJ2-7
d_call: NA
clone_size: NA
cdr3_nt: TGTGCCAGTAGCCCTAGGGACCCTACCTACGAGCAGTACTTC
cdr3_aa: CASSPRDPTYEQYF

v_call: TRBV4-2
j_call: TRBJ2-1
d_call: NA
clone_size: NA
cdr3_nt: TGTGCCAGCAGCCAAGGGAAGCTTAGCTCCTACAATGAGCAGTTCTTC
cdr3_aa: CASSQGKLSSYNEQFF

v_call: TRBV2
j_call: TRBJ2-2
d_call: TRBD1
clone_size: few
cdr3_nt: TGTGCCATCCCGGGACAGGAGAACACCGGGGAGCTGTTTTTT
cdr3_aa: CAIPGQENTGELFF

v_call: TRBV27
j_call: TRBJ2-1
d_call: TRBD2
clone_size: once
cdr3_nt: TGTGCCAGCAGGGAATTTAGCGGGAGGGCCTACTACAATGAGCAGTTCTTC
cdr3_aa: CASREFSGRAYYNEQFF

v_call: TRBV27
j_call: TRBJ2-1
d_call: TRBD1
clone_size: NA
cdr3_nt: TGTGCCAGCAGCCATCCCGGGACAGGGCTTCGTAATGAGCAGTTCTTC
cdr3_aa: CASSHPGTGLRNEQFF

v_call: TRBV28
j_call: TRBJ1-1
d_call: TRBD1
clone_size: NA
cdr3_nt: TGTGCCAGCTACATAAGGGAGGGGGCGAACACTGAAGCTTTCTTT
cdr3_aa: CASYIREGANTEAFF

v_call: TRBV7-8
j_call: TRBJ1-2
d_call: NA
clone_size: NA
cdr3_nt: TGTGCCAGCAGCTTAGGTGGGGCGAACTATGGCTACACCTTC
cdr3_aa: CASSLGGANYGYTF

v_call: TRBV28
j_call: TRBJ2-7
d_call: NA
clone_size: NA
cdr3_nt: TGTGCCAGCAGTCGGACATCAAGCTCCTACGAGCAGTACTTC
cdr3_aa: CASSRTSSSYEQYF

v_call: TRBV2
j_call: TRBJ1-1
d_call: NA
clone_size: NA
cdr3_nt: TGTGCCAGCAGTGCTTGGAGACAGGCGAACACTGAAGCTTTCTTT
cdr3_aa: CASSAWRQANTEAFF

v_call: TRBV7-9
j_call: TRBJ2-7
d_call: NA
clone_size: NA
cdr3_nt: TGTGCCAGCAGCTTAGCCAGTGGGAGTTTGAACGAGCAGTACTTC
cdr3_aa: CASSLASGSLNEQYF

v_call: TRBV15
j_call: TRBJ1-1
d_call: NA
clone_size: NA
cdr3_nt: TGTGCCACCAGCAGAGTCACCAGGGGCACTGAAGCTTTCTTT
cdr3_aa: CATSRVTRGTEAFF

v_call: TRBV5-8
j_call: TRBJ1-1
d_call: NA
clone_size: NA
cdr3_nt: TGTGCCAGCAGCGGGGACGGAGCCCACACTGAAGCTTTCTTT
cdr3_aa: CASSGDGAHTEAFF

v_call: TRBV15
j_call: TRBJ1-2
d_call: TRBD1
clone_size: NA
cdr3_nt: TGTGCCACCAGCGTGGGACAGGAGTACAATGGCTACACCTTC
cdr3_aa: CATSVGQEYNGYTF

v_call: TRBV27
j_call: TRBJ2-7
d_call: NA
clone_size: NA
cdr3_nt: TGTGCCAGCAGCCCCACGGGCGGCACCATATCCTACGAGCAGTACTTC
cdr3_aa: CASSPTGGTISYEQYF

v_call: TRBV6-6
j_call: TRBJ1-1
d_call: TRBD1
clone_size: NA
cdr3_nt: TGTGCCAGCAGTTACCCGACAGGGACGCCTTTCTTT
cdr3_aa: CASSYPTGTPFF

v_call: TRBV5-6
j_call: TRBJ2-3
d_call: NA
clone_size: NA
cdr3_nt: TGTGCCAGCAGCTCCTTATCCTACCTAGCGATCGAGTTCACAGATACGCAGTATTTT
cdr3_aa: CASSSLSYLAIEFTDTQYF

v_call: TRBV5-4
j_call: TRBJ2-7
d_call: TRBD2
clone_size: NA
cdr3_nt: TGTGCCAGCAGCTCCCTATCGAGCGGGAGTTACGAGCAGTACTTC
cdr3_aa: CASSSLSSGSYEQYF

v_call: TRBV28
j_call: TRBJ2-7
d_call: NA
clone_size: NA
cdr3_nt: TGTGCCAGCAGTTTTGGGACGGACGAAAGCTCCTACGAGCAGTACTTC
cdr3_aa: CASSFGTDESSYEQYF

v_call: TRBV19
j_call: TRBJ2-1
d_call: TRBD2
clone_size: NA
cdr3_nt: TGTGCCAGTAGTATAGGAGCTAGCGGAAAGCAGTTCTTC
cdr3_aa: CASSIGASGKQFF

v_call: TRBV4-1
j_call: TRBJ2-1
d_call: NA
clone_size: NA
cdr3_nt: TGCGCCAGCAGCCTTGGGGGGAGCTCCTACAATGAGCAGTTCTTC
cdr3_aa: CASSLGGSSYNEQFF

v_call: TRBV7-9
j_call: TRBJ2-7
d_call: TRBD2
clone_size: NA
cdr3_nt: TGTGCCAGCAGCACGCCAGCGGGGGTCTCCTACGAGCAGTACTTC
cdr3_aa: CASSTPAGVSYEQYF

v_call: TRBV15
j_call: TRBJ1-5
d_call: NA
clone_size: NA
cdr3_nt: TGTGCCACCAGCAGACCGGACAGCTCCAATCAGCCCCAGCATTTT
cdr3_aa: CATSRPDSSNQPQHF

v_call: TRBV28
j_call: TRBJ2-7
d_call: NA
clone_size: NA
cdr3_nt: TGTGCCAGCTGGCTCAACTCCTACGAGCAGTACTTC
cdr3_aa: CASWLNSYEQYF

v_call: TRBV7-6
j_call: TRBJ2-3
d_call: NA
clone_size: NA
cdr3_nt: TGTGCCAGCAGCTTGGAAACAGGAGGACGCACAGATACGCAGTATTTT
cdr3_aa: CASSLETGGRTDTQYF

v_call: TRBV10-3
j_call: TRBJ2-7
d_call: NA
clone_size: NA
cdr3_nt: TGTGCCATCAGTGAACAAGCTGTCCCCTCCTACGAGCAGTACTTC
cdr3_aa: CAISEQAVPSYEQYF

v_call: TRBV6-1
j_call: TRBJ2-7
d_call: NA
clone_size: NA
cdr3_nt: TGTGCCAGCAGTGATTGGGGCCAAGACTCCTACGAGCAGTACTTC
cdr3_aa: CASSDWGQDSYEQYF

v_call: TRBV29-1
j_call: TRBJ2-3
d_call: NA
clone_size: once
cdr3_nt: TGCAGCGTTGTTGGGAGATCAGATACGCAGTATTTT
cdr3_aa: CSVVGRSDTQYF

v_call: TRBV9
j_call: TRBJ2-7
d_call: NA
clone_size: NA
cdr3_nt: TGTGCCAGCAGCGTAGGATCAGGGGAGACCTACGAGCAGTACTTC
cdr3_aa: CASSVGSGETYEQYF

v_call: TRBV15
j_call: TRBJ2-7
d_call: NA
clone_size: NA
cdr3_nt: TGTGCCACCAGCAGAGATCGCAGGGTCGACTACGAGCAGTACTTC
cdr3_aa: CATSRDRRVDYEQYF

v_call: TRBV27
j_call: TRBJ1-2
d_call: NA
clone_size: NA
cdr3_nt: TGTGCCAGCAGTTTATTCCCAGGGGATGGCTACACCTTC
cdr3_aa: CASSLFPGDGYTF

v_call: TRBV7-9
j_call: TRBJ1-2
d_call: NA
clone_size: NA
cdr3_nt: TGTGCCAGCAGCCTGGCCGCAGGGGAGGGCGGCTACACCTTC
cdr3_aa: CASSLAAGEGGYTF

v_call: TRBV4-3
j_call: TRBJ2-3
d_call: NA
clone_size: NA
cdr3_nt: TGCGCCAGCAGCCCAGAACCGGGACGGTTCACAGATACGCAGTATTTT
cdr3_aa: CASSPEPGRFTDTQYF

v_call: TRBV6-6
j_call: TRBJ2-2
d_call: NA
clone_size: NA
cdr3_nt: TGTGCCAGCAGCTCTCCAACGAACACCGGGGAGCTGTTTTTT
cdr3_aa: CASSSPTNTGELFF

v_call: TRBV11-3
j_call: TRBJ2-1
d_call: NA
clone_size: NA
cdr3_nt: TGTGCCAGCAGCCCCGGAGGGTCAACTGGTGAGCAGTTCTTC
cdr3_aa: CASSPGGSTGEQFF

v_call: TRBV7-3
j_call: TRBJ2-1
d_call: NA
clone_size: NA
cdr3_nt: TGTGCCAGCAGCCCCGGGACCACGAATGAGCAGTTCTTC
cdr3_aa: CASSPGTTNEQFF

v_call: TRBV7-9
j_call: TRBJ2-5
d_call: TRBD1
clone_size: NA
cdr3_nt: TGTGCCAGCAGCTTGGGACAGGGTAGAGGGGAGACCCAGTACTTC
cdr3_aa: CASSLGQGRGETQYF

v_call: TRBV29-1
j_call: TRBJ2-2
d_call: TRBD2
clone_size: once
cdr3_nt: TGCAGCGTTGATCCAGCGGGAGGCACCGGGGAGCTGTTTTTT
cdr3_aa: CSVDPAGGTGELFF

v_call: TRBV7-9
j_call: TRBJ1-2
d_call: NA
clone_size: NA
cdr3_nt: TGTGCCAGCAGCTTAGTGCGTCCCAGATCAAGCTATGGCTACACCTTC
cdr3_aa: CASSLVRPRSSYGYTF

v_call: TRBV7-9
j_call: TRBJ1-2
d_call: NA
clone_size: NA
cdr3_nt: TGTGCCAGCAGCTTAGCCGACAGCCGATATGGCTACACCTTC
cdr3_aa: CASSLADSRYGYTF

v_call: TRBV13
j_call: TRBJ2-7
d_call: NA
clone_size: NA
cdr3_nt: TGTGCCAGCACCCCAAACCCTCGGGGGACCGAGCAGTACTTC
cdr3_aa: CASTPNPRGTEQYF

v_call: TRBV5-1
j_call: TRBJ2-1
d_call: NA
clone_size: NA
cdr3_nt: TGCGCCAGCAGCTTGGCCCCGAGGGGCCAGGTTACCTACAATGAGCAGTTCTTC
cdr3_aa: CASSLAPRGQVTYNEQFF

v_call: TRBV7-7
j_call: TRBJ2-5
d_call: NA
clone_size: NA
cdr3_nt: TGTGCCAGCAGCTTATTACCTACAGAGACCCAGTACTTC
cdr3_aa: CASSLLPTETQYF

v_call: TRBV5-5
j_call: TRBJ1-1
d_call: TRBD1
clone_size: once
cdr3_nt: TGTGCCAGCAGCTTGGGTCAGGGGGCATTTGCTGAAGCTTTCTTT
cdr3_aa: CASSLGQGAFAEAFF

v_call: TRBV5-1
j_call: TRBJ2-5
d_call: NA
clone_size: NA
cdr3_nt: TGCGCCAGCAGCTTCTCAGGGGTGAGAGAGACCCAGTACTTC
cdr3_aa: CASSFSGVRETQYF

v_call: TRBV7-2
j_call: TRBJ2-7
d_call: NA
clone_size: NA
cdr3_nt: TGTGCCAGCAGCCCTGGGGGTACGGTTTTCTACGAGCAGTACTTC
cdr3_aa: CASSPGGTVFYEQYF

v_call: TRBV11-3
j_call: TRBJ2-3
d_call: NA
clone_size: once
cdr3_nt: TGTGCCAGCAGCTCCCCCACAGGAGCCTCTCCCACAGATACGCAGTATTTT
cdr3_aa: CASSSPTGASPTDTQYF

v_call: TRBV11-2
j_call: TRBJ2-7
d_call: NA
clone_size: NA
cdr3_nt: TGTGCCAGCAGCATAGCTCCCTACGAGCAGTACTTC
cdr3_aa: CASSIAPYEQYF

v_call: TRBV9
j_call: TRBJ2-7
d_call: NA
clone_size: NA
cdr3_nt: TGTGCCAGCAGCGTTAGCGACCTCCCCCACGAGCAGTACTTC
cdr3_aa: CASSVSDLPHEQYF

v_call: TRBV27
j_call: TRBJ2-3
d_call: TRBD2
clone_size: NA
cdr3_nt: TGTGCCAGCACTAAAAGGGGACTAGCGGGAGTAAGGGATACGCAGTATTTT
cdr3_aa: CASTKRGLAGVRDTQYF

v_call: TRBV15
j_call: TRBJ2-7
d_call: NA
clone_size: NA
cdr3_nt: TGTGCCACCAGCAGAGGATGGGACGAGCAGTACTTC
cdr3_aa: CATSRGWDEQYF

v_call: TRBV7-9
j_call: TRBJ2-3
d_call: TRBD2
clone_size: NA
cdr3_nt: TGTGCCAGCAGCTCGGGACTAGCGATAGATACGCAGTATTTT
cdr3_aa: CASSSGLAIDTQYF

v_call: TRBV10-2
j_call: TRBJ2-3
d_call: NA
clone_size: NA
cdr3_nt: TGCGCCAGCAGTGAGTCCCCCTACGCAATCGGGACAGATACGCAGTATTTT
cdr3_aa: CASSESPYAIGTDTQYF

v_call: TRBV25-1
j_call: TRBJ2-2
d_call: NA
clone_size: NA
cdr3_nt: TGTGCCAGCAGTGACGGGACACCCCTCGGGGAGCTGTTTTTT
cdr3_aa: CASSDGTPLGELFF

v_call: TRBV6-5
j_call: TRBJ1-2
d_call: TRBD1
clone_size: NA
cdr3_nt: TGTGCCAGCAGTTACTCCGGGACAGGGTATGATGGCTACACCTTC
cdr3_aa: CASSYSGTGYDGYTF